The 32 T cell receptor beta chains in this list originate from one sample, sequenced in a study of technical replicates of blood from a few donors. TCRdb's table, derived via immunoSEQ multiplex PCR, lists solely in-frame clones and lacks some. The table records about 75,000 clones, approximately 96% of them present only once. What was sequenced was T cells isolated from PBMCs. These receptors all come from a human donor in good health.

V is TRBV5-1 and J is TRBJ2-2; D is unclear. Germline CDR1 and CDR2: SGHRS and YFSETQ. The CDR3 covers 15 residues. V shed 0 bases and J shed 13 bases, with 19 bases lying between them. The CDR3 DNA reads TGCGCCAGCAGCTTGGACGTTGATGTCGTCTCAGGGCTGTTTTTT. This translates into CASSLDVDVVSGLFF.

V usage is TRBV10-3 and J usage is TRBJ1-2; D is undetermined. The CDR3 has 15 amino acids. CDR1 is ENHRY and CDR2 is SYGVKD in the germline V gene. V was shortened by 0 bases and J by 2 bases, with 10 bases between the two germline ends. The CDR3 region has the DNA TGTGCCATCAGTGAGTCTATGGAGGGAAACTATGGCTACACCTTC. Translated: CAISESMEGNYGYTF.

The V call is TRBV6-1, the J call TRBJ2-1; D perhaps matches TRBD2 (5 bases). Per germline, CDR1 MNHNS and CDR2 SASEGT. The V end lost 8 bases, the J end lost 4 bases, and 21 bases lay between the germline ends. The CDR3 extends over 16 amino acids. CDR3 residues: CASGGEYRSGYNEQFF. The CDR3 DNA follows: TGTGCCAGCGGTGGGGAGTACCGGTCGGGGTACAATGAGCAGTTCTTC.

V usage is TRBV18 and J usage is TRBJ1-1, with 7 bases aligning to TRBD1. Germline V gene lookup returns CDR1 KGHSH and CDR2 LQKENI. V lost 4 bases, J lost 6 bases, and 8 bases stayed unmatched. The CDR3 extends over 14 amino acids. The CDR3 is CASSRTGVRAEAFF. For the CDR3, the DNA is TGTGCCAGCTCACGAACAGGGGTTCGAGCTGAAGCTTTCTTT.

The count of this clone is one. The V and J genes are TRBV28 and TRBJ1-2; TRBD1 is a possible D gene (6 bases). CDR3 length equals 16 residues. Germline V gene sequence: CDR1 MDHEN, CDR2 SYDVKM. Trimming shortened V by 2 bases and J by 3 bases, and 16 bases separated the two germline ends. The CDR3 DNA reads TGTGCCAGCAGTTTAGCCAGGGGTATAGGGGACTATGGCTACACCTTC. Protein: CASSLARGIGDYGYTF.

The chain joins TRBV4-1 to TRBJ1-4, with 7 positions matching TRBD1. This CDR3 is 15 amino acids long. The ends lost 2 bases at V and 8 bases at J; junction bases unmatched: 8. Germline CDR1 reads MGHRA; CDR2 reads YSYEKL. CDR3 loop: CASSQQDRSSEKLFF. Here the CDR3 DNA reads TGCGCCAGCAGCCAACAGGACAGGAGTAGCGAAAAACTGTTTTTT.

The chain uses TRBV7-9 and TRBJ1-2; 9 bases line up with TRBD1. Looked up from germline, CDR1 is SEHNR and CDR2 is FQNEAQ (reference sequence). Trimming at V came to 0 bases and at J to 3 bases, leaving 5 bases not matched to a gene. CDR3 length: 16 amino acids. The CDR3 bases are TGTGCCAGCAGCTTAGCCCGACAGGGGGAAGACTATGGCTACACCTTC. The encoded protein is CASSLARQGEDYGYTF.

The chain links TRBV7-9 to TRBJ1-4; the match to TRBD1 covers 8 bases. V shed 6 bases, J shed 6 bases, and the junction held 6 bases outside the gene matches. The CDR3 runs to 14 residues. Germline V gene sequence: CDR1 SEHNR, CDR2 FQNEAQ (reference sequence). In nucleotides, the CDR3 is TGTGCCAGCAGAAAGACAGGGGAAGATGAAAAACTGTTTTTT. It yields the protein CASRKTGEDEKLFF.

The rearrangement uses TRBV6-1 and TRBJ1-1, with D unresolved. With 6 bases removed from V and 0 bases from J, the gap between germline ends came to 5 bases. This CDR3 spans 12 amino acids. Germline values: CDR1 MNHNS, CDR2 SASEGT. DNA for the CDR3: TGTGCCAGCAGACTTATGAACACTGAAGCTTTCTTT. Amino acids: CASRLMNTEAFF.

This chain links TRBV7-9 with TRBJ1-1; 7 bases are a match to TRBD1. Germline values: CDR1 SEHNR, CDR2 FQNEAQ (reference sequence). CDR3 length: 16 amino acids. J was trimmed by 4 bases and V by 5 bases; bases with no gene match: 13. This chain's CDR3 is CASSPRGIAGITEAFF. CDR3 sequence (DNA): TGTGCCAGCAGCCCCAGGGGGATAGCAGGAATCACTGAAGCTTTCTTT.

The chain recombines TRBV27 with TRBJ2-7; 9 bases are shared with TRBD1. Germline CDR1 is MNHEY and CDR2 is SMNVEV (reference sequence). CDR3 length: 15 residues. Trimming took 6 bases from V and 3 from J; bases not matched to a gene: 9. The CDR3 nucleotides are TGTGCCAGCAGCTCCCCGGACAGGGGTAACTACGAGCAGTACTTC. Protein: CASSSPDRGNYEQYF.

J is TRBJ2-3 and V is TRBV5-5, with D possibly matching TRBD1 (5 bases). Looked up from germline, CDR1 is SGHKS and CDR2 is YYEKEE (reference sequence). The CDR3 sequence is 13 residues long. V was clipped by 4 bases and J by 4 bases, with 10 bases between them. CDR3 nucleotide sequence: TGTGCCAGCAGCGAAACGACAGCAGATACGCAGTATTTT. Protein product: CASSETTADTQYF.

CDR3 loop: CASSLIGSRGEKLFF. In DNA form, the CDR3 reads TGTGCCAGCAGTTTAATAGGGTCCAGGGGTGAAAAACTGTTTTTT. The chain carries TRBV27 and TRBJ1-4; TRBD1 is a possible D gene (6 bases). Per germline, CDR1 MNHEY and CDR2 SMNVEV (reference sequence). V dropped 2 bases and J dropped 7 bases, with 14 bases sitting between them. The CDR3 contains 15 residues.

This chain uses TRBV4-1 with TRBJ2-4; TRBD1 is a possible D gene (5 bases). Trimming shortened V by 4 bases and J by 7 bases, and 17 bases separated the two germline ends. Germline values: CDR1 MGHRA, CDR2 YSYEKL. The CDR3 consists of 15 residues. CDR3 region: CASSLLAGLMNIQYF. DNA of the CDR3: TGCGCCAGCAGCCTCCTGGCAGGGCTTATGAACATTCAGTACTTC.

The chain recombines TRBV7-9 with TRBJ1-2; D call uncertain. Trimming removed 3 bases at V and 2 bases at J, with 13 bases between. This CDR3 comprises 15 residues. The germline V gene has CDR1 SEHNR and CDR2 FQNEAQ (reference sequence). The DNA for the CDR3 is TGTGCCAGCAGCTTTAAAAGTCCGGGGAACTATGGCTACACCTTC. This gives the protein CASSFKSPGNYGYTF.

V is TRBV11-3 and J is TRBJ2-7; TRBD2 aligns across 10 bases. V shed 1 base, J shed 5 bases, and the junction held 11 bases outside the gene matches. Looked up from germline, CDR1 is SGHNT and CDR2 is YENEEA. The CDR3 sequence is 17 residues long. CDR3 coding DNA: TGTGCCAGCAGCTTAGTTCGTAGAAGCGGGGGGGCCCACGAGCAGTACTTC. Amino acid sequence: CASSLVRRSGGAHEQYF.

The chain combines TRBV12-5 with TRBJ2-7; D is uncertain. CDR1 is LGHNT and CDR2 is FRNRAP in the germline V gene. This CDR3 has 13 residues. V was cut by 7 bases and J by 0 bases, with 10 bases left in between. The CDR3 DNA reads TGTGCTAGTGCTTCTGGAGTCTCCTACGAGCAGTACTTC. Its protein is CASASGVSYEQYF.

The rearrangement uses TRBV11-1 and TRBJ2-3, with D possibly matching TRBD2 (6 bases). Germline assignment: CDR1 SGHAT and CDR2 FQDESV (reference sequence). V was cut by 3 bases and J by 11 bases, with 24 bases left in between. The CDR3 has 16 amino acids. The CDR3 DNA sequence: TGTGCCAGCAGCTTGGGACTCATGGTGACGAGATTGGGGCAGTATTTT. Its protein is CASSLGLMVTRLGQYF.

J is TRBJ1-4 and V is TRBV18; D unresolved. The CDR3 has 12 amino acids. V was cut by 4 bases and J by 4 bases, with 4 bases left in between. Germline V gives CDR1 KGHSH, CDR2 LQKENI. Written as DNA, the CDR3 is TGTGCCAGCTCACTAGATAATGAAAAACTGTTTTTT. This translates into CASSLDNEKLFF. Drawing the rest from reference TRBV18 and TRBJ1-4, the complete variable domain is NAGVMQNPRHLVRRRGQEARLRCSPMKGHSHVYWYRQLPEEGLKFMVYLQKENIIDESGMPKERFSAEFPKEGPSILRIQQVVRGDSAAYFCASSLDNEKLFFGSGTQLSVL.

The chain has TRBV6-6 and TRBJ2-5; D ambiguous. Trimming took 6 bases from V and 2 from J, leaving 10 bases between them. The CDR3 spans 13 residues. Per the germline V gene, CDR1 is MNHNY and CDR2 is SVGAGI (reference sequence). The CDR3 sequence: CASSRDVQETQYF. Here the CDR3 DNA reads TGTGCCAGCAGCCGAGATGTTCAAGAGACCCAGTACTTC.

V and J are TRBV19 and TRBJ1-1; unclear D gene. The CDR3 has 13 residues. V lost 7 bases, J lost 1 base, and 10 bases lay in between. Germline V gene sequence: CDR1 LNHDA, CDR2 SQIVND (reference sequence). The chain's CDR3 is CASMREENTEAFF. The CDR3 coding sequence is TGTGCCAGTATGAGGGAGGAGAACACTGAAGCTTTCTTT.

The chain couples TRBV4-1 to TRBJ2-2; 8 bases map to TRBD2. The junction had 5 bases not matched to a gene; V was cut back by 3 bases and J by 2 bases. The V gene's germline CDR1 is MGHRA and CDR2 YSYEKL. The CDR3 runs to 16 residues. CDR3 sequence reads: CASSQSGGLNTGELFF. The CDR3 nucleotides read TGCGCCAGCAGCCAGAGCGGGGGACTCAACACCGGGGAGCTGTTTTTT.

This clone was seen a single time. This chain uses TRBV5-1 with TRBJ2-7, with a tentative D call TRBD1 (6 bases). The length of the CDR3 is 15 residues. The germline V gene has CDR1 SGHRS and CDR2 YFSETQ. V lost 0 bases and J 2 bases, leaving 12 bases between the germline ends. This CDR3 reads CASSLDGRGPYEQYF. In DNA form, the CDR3 reads TGCGCCAGCAGCTTGGATGGCAGGGGCCCCTACGAGCAGTACTTC. The full variable domain, with the rest looked up from reference TRBV5-1 and TRBJ2-7, is KAGVTQTPRYLIKTRGQQVTLSCSPISGHRSVSWYQQTPGQGLQFLFEYFSETQRNKGNFPGRFSGRQFSNSRSEMNVSTLELGDSALYLCASSLDGRGPYEQYFGPGTRLTVT.

CDR3 DNA sequence: TGCGCCAGCAGCCGGGGGGGCCCCGGGGAGCTGTTTTTT. This codes for CASSRGGPGELFF. This chain uses TRBV4-1 with TRBJ2-2; a possible D gene is TRBD2 (7 bases). The CDR3 totals 13 residues. Trimming left V 4 bases short and J 6 bases short, with 9 bases between. CDR1 is MGHRA, CDR2 YSYEKL, per germline.

The V call is TRBV4-2, the J call TRBJ1-1; the match to TRBD1 covers 9 bases. The V gene's germline CDR1 is LGHNA and CDR2 YNFKEQ. Trimming removed 0 bases from V and 2 bases from J; junction bases left unmatched: 4. The CDR3 consists of 16 residues. CDR3 loop: CASSQETGGFNTEAFF. CDR3 nucleotide sequence: TGTGCCAGCAGCCAAGAGACAGGGGGGTTTAACACTGAAGCTTTCTTT.

This rearrangement joins TRBV7-2 to TRBJ1-6, with 10 bases fitting TRBD1. The CDR3 runs 14 residues. Germline V lookup: CDR1 SGHTA, CDR2 FQGNSA. The CDR3 DNA follows: TGTGCGACGTCCGGGACAGGGGCAAATTCACCCCTCCACTTT. This encodes CATSGTGANSPLHF. The entire variable domain, with the rest obtained from reference TRBV7-2 and TRBJ1-6, is as follows: GAGVSQSPSNKVTEKGKDVELRCDPISGHTALYWYRQSLGQGLEFLIYFQGNSAPDKSGLPSDRFSAERTGGSVSTLTIQRTQQEDSAVYLCATSGTGANSPLHFGNGTRLTVT.

J is TRBJ2-5 and V is TRBV7-9, with TRBD2 matching over 12 bases. V shed 1 base, J shed 4 bases, and the junction held 1 base outside the gene matches. Germline assignment: CDR1 SEHNR and CDR2 FQNEAQ (reference sequence). The CDR3 sequence is 15 residues long. The CDR3 sequence is CASSLGLAGVETQYF. As DNA, the CDR3 is TGTGCCAGCAGCTTAGGACTAGCGGGAGTAGAGACCCAGTACTTC. Full variable domain (outside the CDR3, taken from reference TRBV7-9 and TRBJ2-5): DTGVSQNPRHKITKRGQNVTFRCDPISEHNRLYWYRQTLGQGPEFLTYFQNEAQLEKSRLLSDRFSAERPKGSFSTLEIQRTEQGDSAMYLCASSLGLAGVETQYFGPGTRLLVL.

This chain connects TRBV5-6 to TRBJ1-5; 8 nucleotides match TRBD1. Germline V gene sequence: CDR1 SGHDT, CDR2 YYEEEE. The V segment lost 2 bases and the J segment 0 bases; nucleotides outside the gene matches: 7. The CDR3 consists of 17 residues. CDR3 DNA: TGTGCCAGCAGCTTCCGTGCCGGGACAGGTAGCAATCAGCCCCAGCATTTT. This sequence encodes CASSFRAGTGSNQPQHF.

V gene TRBV10-3 combines with J gene TRBJ1-2, with D possibly TRBD1 on 5 matching bases. CDR1 and CDR2 from the germline V gene are ENHRY and SYGVKD. Trimming took 0 bases from V and 8 from J, leaving 19 bases between them. The CDR3 extends over 16 amino acids. In DNA form, the CDR3 reads TGTGCCATCAGTGAGTCGACATGGAGGGACTCTCTCGGCTACACCTTC. This gives the protein CAISESTWRDSLGYTF.

This sequence joins TRBV28 and TRBJ1-2; no firm D call. The CDR3 covers 12 residues. V gave up 1 base and J gave up 5 bases, with 5 bases separating them. CDR1 is MDHEN, CDR2 SYDVKM, per germline. CDR3 DNA: TGTGCCAGCAGTTTATCCAAATATGGCTACACCTTC. It yields the protein CASSLSKYGYTF.

The J gene is TRBJ2-1, the V gene TRBV5-1; D not resolved. The germline gives CDR1 SGHRS, CDR2 YFSETQ. Trimming removed 0 bases from V and 5 bases from J, with 6 bases in between. This CDR3 has 13 amino acids. The CDR3 bases are TGCGCCAGCAGCTTGGGACGGGACAATGAGCAGTTCTTC. This codes for CASSLGRDNEQFF.

This chain joins TRBV6-6 and TRBJ1-4; D possibly corresponds to TRBD1 (6 bases). The V end was cut by 6 bases, the J end by 3 bases, with 14 bases between. Germline CDR1 MNHNY, CDR2 SVGAGI (reference sequence). CDR3 length equals 15 residues. In nucleotides, the CDR3 is TGTGCCAGCAGCGACAGGTCCGCTTCTAATGAAAAACTGTTTTTT. Translating gives CASSDRSASNEKLFF.